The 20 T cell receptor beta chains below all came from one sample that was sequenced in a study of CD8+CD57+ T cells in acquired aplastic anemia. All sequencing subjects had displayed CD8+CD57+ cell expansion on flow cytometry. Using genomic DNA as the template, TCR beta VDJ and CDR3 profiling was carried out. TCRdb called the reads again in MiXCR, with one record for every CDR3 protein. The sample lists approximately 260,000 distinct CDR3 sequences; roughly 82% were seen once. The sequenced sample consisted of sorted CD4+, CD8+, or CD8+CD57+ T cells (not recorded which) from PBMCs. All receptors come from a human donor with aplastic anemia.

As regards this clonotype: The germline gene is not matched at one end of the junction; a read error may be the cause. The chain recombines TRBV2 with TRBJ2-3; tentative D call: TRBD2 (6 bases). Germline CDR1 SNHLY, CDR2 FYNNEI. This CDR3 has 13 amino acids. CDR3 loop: CASGDWGTDTKYF. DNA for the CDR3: TGTGCCAGCGGGGACTGGGGTACAGATACGAAGTATTTT.

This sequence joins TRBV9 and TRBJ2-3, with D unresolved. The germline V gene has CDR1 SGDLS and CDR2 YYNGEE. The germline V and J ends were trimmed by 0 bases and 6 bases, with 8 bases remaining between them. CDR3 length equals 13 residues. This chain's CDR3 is CASSVGIGDTQYF. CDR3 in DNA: TGTGCCAGCAGCGTAGGGATTGGGGATACGCAGTATTTT.

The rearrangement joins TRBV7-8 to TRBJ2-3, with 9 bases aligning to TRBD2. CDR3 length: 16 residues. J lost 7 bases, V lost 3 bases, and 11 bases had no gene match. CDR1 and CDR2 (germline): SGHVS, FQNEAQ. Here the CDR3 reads CASSLGSGSSDNTQYF. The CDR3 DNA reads TGTGCCAGCAGCTTGGGTAGCGGGAGCTCAGATAATACGCAGTATTTT.

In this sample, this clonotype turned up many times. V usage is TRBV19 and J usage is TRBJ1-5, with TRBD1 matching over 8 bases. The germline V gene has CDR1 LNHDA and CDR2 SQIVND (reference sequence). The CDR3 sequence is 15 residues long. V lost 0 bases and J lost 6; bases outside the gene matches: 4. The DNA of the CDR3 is TGTGCCAGTAGTATAGATCCCGGGACAGGTCAGCCCCAGCATTTT. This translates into CASSIDPGTGQPQHF.

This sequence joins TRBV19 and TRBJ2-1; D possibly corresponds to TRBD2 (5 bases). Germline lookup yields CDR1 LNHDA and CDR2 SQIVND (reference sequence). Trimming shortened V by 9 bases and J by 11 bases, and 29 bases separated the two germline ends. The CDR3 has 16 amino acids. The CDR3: CASSLAGGTYQEQQFF. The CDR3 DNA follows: TGTGCCAGCAGTCTAGCTGGCGGAACCTACCAGGAGCAGCAGTTCTTC.

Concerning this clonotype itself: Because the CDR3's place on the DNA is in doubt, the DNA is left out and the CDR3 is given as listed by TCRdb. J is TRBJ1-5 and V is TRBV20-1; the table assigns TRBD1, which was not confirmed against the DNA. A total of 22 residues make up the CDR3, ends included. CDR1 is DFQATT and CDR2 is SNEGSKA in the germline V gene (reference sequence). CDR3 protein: CSARDRDKGDEKLFFGSGTQHF.

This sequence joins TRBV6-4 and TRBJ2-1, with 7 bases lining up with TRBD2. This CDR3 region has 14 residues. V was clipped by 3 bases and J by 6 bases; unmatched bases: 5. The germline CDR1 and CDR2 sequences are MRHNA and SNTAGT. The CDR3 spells CASSEGLAVNEQFF. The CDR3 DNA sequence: TGTGCCAGCAGTGAAGGGCTAGCGGTCAATGAGCAGTTCTTC.

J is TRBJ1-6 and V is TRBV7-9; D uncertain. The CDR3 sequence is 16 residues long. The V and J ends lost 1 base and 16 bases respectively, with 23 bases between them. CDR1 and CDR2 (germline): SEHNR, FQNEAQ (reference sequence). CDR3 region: CASSLGPGEHNFGLHF. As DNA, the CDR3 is TGTGCCAGCAGCTTAGGACCCGGGGAGCATAATTTTGGACTCCACTTT.

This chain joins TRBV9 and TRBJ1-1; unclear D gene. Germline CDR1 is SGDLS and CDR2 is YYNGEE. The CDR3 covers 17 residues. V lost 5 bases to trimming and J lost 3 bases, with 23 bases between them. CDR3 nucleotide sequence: TGTGCCAGCAGACTGCCCGGAGATACGCAGGATTACACTGAAGCTTTCTTT. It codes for CASRLPGDTQDYTEAFF.

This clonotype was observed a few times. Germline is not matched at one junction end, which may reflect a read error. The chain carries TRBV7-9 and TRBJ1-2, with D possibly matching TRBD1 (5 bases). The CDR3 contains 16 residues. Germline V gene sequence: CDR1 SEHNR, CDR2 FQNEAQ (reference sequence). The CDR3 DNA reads TGTGCCAGCAGCTTGGCAAGGGACGGGCTTGTATATGTCTACACCTTC. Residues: CASSLARDGLVYVYTF.

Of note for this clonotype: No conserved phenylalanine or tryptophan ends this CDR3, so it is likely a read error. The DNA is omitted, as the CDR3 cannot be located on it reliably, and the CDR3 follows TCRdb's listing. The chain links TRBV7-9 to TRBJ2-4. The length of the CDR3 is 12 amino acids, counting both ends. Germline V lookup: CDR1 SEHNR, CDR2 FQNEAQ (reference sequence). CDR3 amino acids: CASGGEGNIRYV.

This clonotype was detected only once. CDR3 sequence (DNA): TGTGCCATCAGCCGGGGCTTCGGGGGAATAAGAGTAGGGGATTCACCCCTCCACTTT. This gives the protein CAISRGFGGIRVGDSPLHF. V usage is TRBV10-3 and J usage is TRBJ1-6, with D maybe TRBD1 (5 bases). V shed 6 bases and J shed 8 bases, with 29 bases lying between them. Germline CDR1 and CDR2: ENHRY and SYGVKD. The CDR3 has 19 amino acids.

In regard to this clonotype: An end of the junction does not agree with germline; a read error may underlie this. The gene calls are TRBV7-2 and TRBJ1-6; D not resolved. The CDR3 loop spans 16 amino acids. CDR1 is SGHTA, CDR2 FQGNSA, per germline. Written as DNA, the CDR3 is TGTGCCACCAGCCTTGGACTAGCGGGAGGTGAGCAGCCCCTCCACTTT. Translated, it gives CATSLGLAGGEQPLHF.

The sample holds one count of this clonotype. In DNA form, the CDR3 reads TGTGCCAGCAGCCAAGTTTTGGGGGCTTCAACCCTAGCTTTCTTT. Translating it yields CASSQVLGASTLAFF. This chain uses TRBV14 with TRBJ1-1, with D maybe TRBD1 (6 bases). CDR3 length equals 15 residues. V lost 1 base to trimming and J lost 10 bases, with 19 bases between them. CDR1 and CDR2 (germline): SGHDN, FVKESK.

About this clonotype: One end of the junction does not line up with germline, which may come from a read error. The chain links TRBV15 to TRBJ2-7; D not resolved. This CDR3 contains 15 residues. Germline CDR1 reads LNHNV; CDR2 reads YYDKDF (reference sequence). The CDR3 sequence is CAASSEAGRTYEQYF. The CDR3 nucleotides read TGCGCCGCCAGCAGTGAAGCCGGACGCACCTACGAGCAGTACTTC. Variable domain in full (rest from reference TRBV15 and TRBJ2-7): DAMVIQNPRYQVTQFGKPVTLSCSQTLNHNVMYWYQQKSSQAPKLLFHYYDKDFNNEADTPDNFQSRRPNTSFCFLDIRSPGLGDTAMYLCAASSEAGRTYEQYFGPGTRLTVT.

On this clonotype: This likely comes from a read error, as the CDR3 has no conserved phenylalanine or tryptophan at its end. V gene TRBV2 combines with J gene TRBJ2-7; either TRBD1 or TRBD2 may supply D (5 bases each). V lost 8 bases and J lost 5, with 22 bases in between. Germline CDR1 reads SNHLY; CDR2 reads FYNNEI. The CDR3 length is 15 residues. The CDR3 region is CASGTRSTDTHEQYP. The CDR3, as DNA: TGTGCCAGCGGGACCAGGAGCACAGATACGCACGAGCAGTACCCA.

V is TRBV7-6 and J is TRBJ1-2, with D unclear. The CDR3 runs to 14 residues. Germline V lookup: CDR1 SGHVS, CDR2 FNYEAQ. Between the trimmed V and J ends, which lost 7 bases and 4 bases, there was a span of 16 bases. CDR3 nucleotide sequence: TGTGCCAGCACCACGCCCCTAGGATTCTATGGCTACACCTTC. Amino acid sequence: CASTTPLGFYGYTF.

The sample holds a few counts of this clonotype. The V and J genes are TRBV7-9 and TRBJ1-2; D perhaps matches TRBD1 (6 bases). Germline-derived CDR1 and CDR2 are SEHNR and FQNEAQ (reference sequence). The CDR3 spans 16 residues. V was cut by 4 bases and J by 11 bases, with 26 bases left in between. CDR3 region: CASSSQRSGGGDEYTF. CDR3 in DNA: TGTGCCAGCAGCTCTCAAAGAAGCGGCGGGGGCGATGAGTACACCTTC.

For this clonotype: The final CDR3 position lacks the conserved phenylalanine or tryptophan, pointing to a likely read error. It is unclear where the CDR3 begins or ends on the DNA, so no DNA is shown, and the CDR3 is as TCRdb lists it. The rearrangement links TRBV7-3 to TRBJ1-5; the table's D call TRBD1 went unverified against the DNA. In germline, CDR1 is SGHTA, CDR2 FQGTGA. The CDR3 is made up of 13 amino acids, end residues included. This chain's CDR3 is CASSTKKTGPYEQ.

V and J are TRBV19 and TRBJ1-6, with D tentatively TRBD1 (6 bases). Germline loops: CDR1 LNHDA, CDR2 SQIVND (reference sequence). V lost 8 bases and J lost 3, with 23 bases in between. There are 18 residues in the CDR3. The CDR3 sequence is CASGTQSRGGGYNSPLHF. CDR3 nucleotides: TGTGCCAGTGGTACCCAATCCAGGGGTGGTGGCTATAATTCACCCCTCCACTTT.